In its sample, the clone carrying this T cell receptor (beta chain) was seen a few times. What it binds is unknown. The data originate from a study of response to subunit inactivated influenza vaccine. Study-wide findings and caveats: Every seasonal influenza vaccination brings in few new T cells, the authors suggested.

Each CDR3 protein is one row after TCRdb ran MiXCR on the RT-PCR reads. The data hold hundreds of thousands of distinct CDR3 sequences, with roughly 14% observed a single time. V dropped 2 bases and J dropped 10 bases, with 12 bases sitting between them. Germline CDR1 SGHDN, CDR2 FVKESK. CDR3 length equals 13 residues. The genes are TRBV14 and TRBJ1-5; D perhaps matches TRBD1 (5 bases). The sequence was obtained from a man aged 45-60 years who received an inactivated influenza vaccine. This material consisted of PBMCs from blood, taken less than 13 days after vaccination. The CDR3 sequence is CASSQWGESPQHF. The CDR3 DNA reads as TGTGCCAGCAGCCAATGGGGGGAGTCTCCCCAGCATTTT.